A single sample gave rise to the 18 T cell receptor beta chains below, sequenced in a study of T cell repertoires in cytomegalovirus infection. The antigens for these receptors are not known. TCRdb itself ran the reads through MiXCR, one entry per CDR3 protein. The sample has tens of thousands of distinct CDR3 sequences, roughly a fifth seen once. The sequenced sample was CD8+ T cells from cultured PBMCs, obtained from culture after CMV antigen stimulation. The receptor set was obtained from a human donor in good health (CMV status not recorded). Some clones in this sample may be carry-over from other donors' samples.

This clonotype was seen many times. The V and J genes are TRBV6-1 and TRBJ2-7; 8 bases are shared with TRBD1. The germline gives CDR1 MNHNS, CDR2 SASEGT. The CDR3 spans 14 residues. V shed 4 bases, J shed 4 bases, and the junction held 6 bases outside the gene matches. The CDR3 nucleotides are TGTGCCAGCAGTGCGGGGACAGGCTCGTACGAGCAGTACTTC. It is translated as CASSAGTGSYEQYF.

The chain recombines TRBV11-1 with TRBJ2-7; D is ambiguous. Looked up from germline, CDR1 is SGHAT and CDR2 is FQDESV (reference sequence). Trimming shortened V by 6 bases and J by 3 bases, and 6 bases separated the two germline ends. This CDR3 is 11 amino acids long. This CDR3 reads CASSDIYEQYF. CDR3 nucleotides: TGTGCCAGCAGTGATATCTACGAGCAGTACTTC.

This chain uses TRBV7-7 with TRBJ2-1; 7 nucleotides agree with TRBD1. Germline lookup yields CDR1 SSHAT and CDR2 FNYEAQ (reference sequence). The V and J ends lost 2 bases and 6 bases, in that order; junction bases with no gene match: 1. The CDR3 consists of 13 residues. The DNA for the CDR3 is TGTGCCAGCAGCTTATCAGGGGGCAATGAGCAGTTCTTC. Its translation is CASSLSGGNEQFF.

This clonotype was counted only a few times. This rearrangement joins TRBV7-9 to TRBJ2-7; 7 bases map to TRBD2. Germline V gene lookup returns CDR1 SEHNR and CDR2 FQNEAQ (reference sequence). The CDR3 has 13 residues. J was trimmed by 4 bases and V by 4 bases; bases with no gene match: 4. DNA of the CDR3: TGTGCCAGCAGCTCGGGACTACCATACGAGCAGTACTTC. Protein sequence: CASSSGLPYEQYF.

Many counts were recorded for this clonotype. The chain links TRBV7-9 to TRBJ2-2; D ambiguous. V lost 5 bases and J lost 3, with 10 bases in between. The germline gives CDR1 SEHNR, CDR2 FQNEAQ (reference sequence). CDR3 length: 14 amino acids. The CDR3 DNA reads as TGTGCCAGCAGCGCTGGGCCCTACACCGGGGAGCTGTTTTTT. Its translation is CASSAGPYTGELFF.

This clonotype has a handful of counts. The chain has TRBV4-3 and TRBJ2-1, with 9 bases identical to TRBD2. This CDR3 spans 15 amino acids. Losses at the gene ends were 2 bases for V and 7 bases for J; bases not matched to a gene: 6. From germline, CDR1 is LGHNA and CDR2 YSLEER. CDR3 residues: CASSQKAGGPNEQFF. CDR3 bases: TGCGCCAGCAGCCAAAAGGCGGGAGGGCCGAATGAGCAGTTCTTC.

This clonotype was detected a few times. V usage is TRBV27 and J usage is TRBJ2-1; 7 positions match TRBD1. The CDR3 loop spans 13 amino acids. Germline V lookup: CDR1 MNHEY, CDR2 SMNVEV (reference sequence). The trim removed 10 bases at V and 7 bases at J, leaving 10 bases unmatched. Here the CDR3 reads CATRQGLRNEQFF. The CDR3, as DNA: TGTGCCACCCGACAGGGTTTAAGGAATGAGCAGTTCTTC.

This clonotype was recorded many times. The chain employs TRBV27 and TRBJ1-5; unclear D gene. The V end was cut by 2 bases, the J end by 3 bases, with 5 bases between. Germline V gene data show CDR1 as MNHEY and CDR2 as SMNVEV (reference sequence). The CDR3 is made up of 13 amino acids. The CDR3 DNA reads TGTGCCAGCAGTTTAACAGTCAATCAGCCCCAGCATTTT. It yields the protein CASSLTVNQPQHF.

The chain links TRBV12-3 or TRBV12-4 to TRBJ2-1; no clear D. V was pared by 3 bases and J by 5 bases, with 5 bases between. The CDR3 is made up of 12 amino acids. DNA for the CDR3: TGTGCCAGCAGTTTTAGGAACAATGAGCAGTTCTTC. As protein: CASSFRNNEQFF.

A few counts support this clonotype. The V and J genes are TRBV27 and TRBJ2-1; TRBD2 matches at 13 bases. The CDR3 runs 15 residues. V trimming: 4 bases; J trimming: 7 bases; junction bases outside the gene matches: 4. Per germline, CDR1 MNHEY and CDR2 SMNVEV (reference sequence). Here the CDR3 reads CASSYGLAGVNEQFF. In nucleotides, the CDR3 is TGTGCCAGCAGTTACGGACTAGCGGGAGTTAATGAGCAGTTCTTC.

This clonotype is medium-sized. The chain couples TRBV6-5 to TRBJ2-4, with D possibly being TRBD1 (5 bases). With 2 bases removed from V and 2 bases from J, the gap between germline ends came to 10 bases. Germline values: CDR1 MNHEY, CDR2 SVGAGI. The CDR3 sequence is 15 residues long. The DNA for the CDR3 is TGTGCCAGCAGTTACGTGGCAGGGTCCAAAAACATTCAGTACTTC. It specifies CASSYVAGSKNIQYF.

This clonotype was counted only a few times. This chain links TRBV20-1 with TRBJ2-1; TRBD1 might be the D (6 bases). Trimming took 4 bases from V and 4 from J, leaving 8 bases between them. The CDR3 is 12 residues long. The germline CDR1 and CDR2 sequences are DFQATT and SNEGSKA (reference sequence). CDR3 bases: TGCAGTGCTACAGGGGTTTACAATGAGCAGTTCTTC. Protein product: CSATGVYNEQFF.

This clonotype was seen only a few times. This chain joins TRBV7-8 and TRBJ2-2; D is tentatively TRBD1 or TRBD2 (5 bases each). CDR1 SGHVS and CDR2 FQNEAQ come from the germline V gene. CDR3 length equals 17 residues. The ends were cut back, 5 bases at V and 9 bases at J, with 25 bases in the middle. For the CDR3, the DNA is TGTGCCAGCAGCCCCCTTCCTCCGGGACGGAGATTTAGGGAGCTGTTTTTT. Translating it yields CASSPLPPGRRFRELFF.

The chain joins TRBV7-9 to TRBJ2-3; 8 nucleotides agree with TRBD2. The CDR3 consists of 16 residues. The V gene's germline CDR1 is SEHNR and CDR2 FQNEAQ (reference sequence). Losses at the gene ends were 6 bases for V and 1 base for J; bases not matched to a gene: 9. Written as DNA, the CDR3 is TGTGCCAGCAGGACGAGGACTAGCACTCGCACAGATACGCAGTATTTT. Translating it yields CASRTRTSTRTDTQYF.

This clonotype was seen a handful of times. The DNA of the CDR3 is TGTGCCAGCAGGAGACGGGAGAGTCCCTACAATGAGCAGTTCTTC. Residues: CASRRRESPYNEQFF. This rearrangement joins TRBV7-8 to TRBJ2-1, with TRBD2 as a possible D gene (6 bases). V was trimmed by 6 bases and J by 2 bases, leaving 14 bases between them. This CDR3 spans 15 amino acids. In germline, CDR1 is SGHVS, CDR2 FQNEAQ.

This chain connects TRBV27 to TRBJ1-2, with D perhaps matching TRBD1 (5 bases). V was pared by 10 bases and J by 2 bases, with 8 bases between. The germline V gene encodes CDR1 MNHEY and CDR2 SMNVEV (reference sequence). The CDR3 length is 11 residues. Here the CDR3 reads CATGGNYGYTF. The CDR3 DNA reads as TGTGCCACCGGGGGAAACTATGGCTACACCTTC.

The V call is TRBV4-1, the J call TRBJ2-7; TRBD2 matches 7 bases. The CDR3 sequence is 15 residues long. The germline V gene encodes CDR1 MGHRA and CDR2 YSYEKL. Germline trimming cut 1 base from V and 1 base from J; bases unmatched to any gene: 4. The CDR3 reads CASSQVAGPSYEQYF. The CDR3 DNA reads TGCGCCAGCAGCCAAGTAGCGGGCCCATCCTACGAGCAGTACTTC.

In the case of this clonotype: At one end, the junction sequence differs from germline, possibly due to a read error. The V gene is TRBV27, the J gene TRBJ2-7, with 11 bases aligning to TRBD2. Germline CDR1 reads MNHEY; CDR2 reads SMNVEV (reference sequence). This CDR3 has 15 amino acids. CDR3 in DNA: TGTGACAGCAGTTTACTAGCGGGGGCGAACTACGAGCAGTACTTC. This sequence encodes CDSSLLAGANYEQYF.